This T cell receptor beta chain came from a study of T cell responses to AZD1222 COVID-19 vaccine. Study overall: Second doses that came at about 4 or about 12 weeks were put together. Findings and limits, study-wide: Donors in the cohort were predominantly white British and more often female, and clonal diversity was possibly underestimated. Nearly half of spike-specific TCRs reportedly target unmutated variant regions.

Germline-derived CDR1 and CDR2 are LGHNT and FRNRAP. This CDR3 region has 14 residues. The V and J ends lost 2 bases and 6 bases, in that order; junction bases with no gene match: 3. On this clone: Its cognate antigen is unknown.

The assay was immunoSEQ multiplex PCR, and TCRdb's table has in-frame clones only and misses some. There are over 100,000 clones in the sample; approximately 90% occur only once, and roughly 15% lies in the top ten. This TCR was sampled from an adult in good health. Sequences were derived from peripheral blood, sampled on day 0 of AZD1222 vaccination. The chain carries TRBV12-5 and TRBJ1-2; 10 nucleotides agree with TRBD1. The CDR3 nucleotides are TGTGCTAGTGGTTTGCCGACAGGGGGCAATGGCTACACCTTC. This gives the protein CASGLPTGGNGYTF.